This TCR beta chain emerged from a study of cytomegalovirus exposure and HLA in healthy donors. The study's findings and limits: A few of the chains that were CMV-associated were confirmed in vitro to be specific for CMV antigens. The dataset shows that most TCR sequences were rare, while some public TCRs occurred in many donors. Reported performance of the classifier showed diagnosis of cytomegalovirus status with high specificity and sensitivity. The study put 150 to 200 TCR beta chains on its list as cytomegalovirus-associated.

The count of this clone is one. Its antigen is as yet unknown. Germline V CDR1 and CDR2: SQVTM, ANQGSEA. Trimming removed 5 bases from V and 3 bases from J; junction bases left unmatched: 6. The CDR3 has 13 amino acids. Data came from immunoSEQ multiplex PCR; TCRdb stores just in-frame clones and leaves some out. The sample shows about 130,000 clones, approximately 91% of them seen only once. The sample taken for sequencing was PBMCs. This clonotype originated in a woman younger than 30 in good health and CMV-seronegative. The chain has TRBV29-1 and TRBJ2-5; 7 bases fit TRBD1. The CDR3 coding sequence is TGCAGCGTTTCTTCCACAGGGGAAGAGACCCAGTACTTC. As protein: CSVSSTGEETQYF.